This TCR beta chain appears in the sequencing data of a study of shared T cell receptors in the human thymus. The repertoire was sequenced with immunoSEQ multiplex PCR; TCRdb's copy has only in-frame clones and lacks some. The table shows roughly 550,000 clones, with 75% to 85% occurring only once. Between the trimmed V and J ends, which lost 11 bases and 7 bases, there was a span of 21 bases. Germline CDR1 reads MDHEN; CDR2 reads SYDVKM. The CDR3 has 14 residues. The same specimen was also included in a second study, on human thymus T cells. That work adds: Healthy Finnish infants undergoing corrective surgery for congenital heart defects were the donors. Resections that were taken during corrective heart surgery supplied the thymus tissue. Thymic and blood repertoires showed apparently biased V and J gene usage.

The source is a boy under two years old with a congenital heart defect. The sample consisted of thymocytes. The chain couples TRBV28 to TRBJ2-4, with TRBD2 as a possible D gene (6 bases). CDR3 protein: CASRGDFSSNIQYF. The CDR3 region has the DNA TGTGCCTCCCGAGGGGACTTCTCGTCGAACATTCAGTACTTC.